What follows are 2 T cell receptor beta chains derived from one specimen sequenced in a study of T cell responses to AZD1222 COVID-19 vaccine. Only in-frame clones appear in the TCRdb table, and some are missing; sequencing was by immunoSEQ multiplex PCR. The table records about 100,000 clones, approximately 87% of them present only once. The material sequenced was peripheral blood, taken 28 days after the second AZD1222 dose. These receptors were collected from an adult who received the AZD1222 COVID-19 vaccine.

The chain joins TRBV10-3 to TRBJ2-1; TRBD1 is a possible D gene (7 bases). Deletions cut 9 bases from V and 7 bases from J, with 16 bases between. Germline CDR1 is ENHRY and CDR2 is SYGVKD. CDR3 length: 13 amino acids. CDR3 region: CAIGAGGWNEQFF. In DNA form, the CDR3 reads TGTGCCATAGGGGCAGGGGGGTGGAATGAGCAGTTCTTC.

The V and J genes are TRBV29-1 and TRBJ2-7; D possibly corresponds to TRBD2 (7 bases). Trimming took 6 bases from V and 3 from J, leaving 18 bases between them. Germline-derived CDR1 and CDR2 are SQVTM and ANQGSEA. The CDR3 is made up of 14 amino acids. This chain's CDR3 is CSVKGGQSSYEQYF. Written as DNA, the CDR3 is TGCAGCGTAAAGGGGGGGCAGTCCAGCTACGAGCAGTACTTC.